This T cell receptor beta chain comes out of a study of blood T cell repertoires in COVID-19. Background on the study: Sample material is recorded as cDNA or gDNA derived from T cells, B-cell-depleted T cells, or PBMCs.

In the authors' methods: Estimation of nucleated cell counts relied on the amplification of reference gene primers. Clones were sequenced by immunoSEQ multiplex PCR, and TCRdb holds only the in-frame ones, with some missing. That table gives V, J and clone size, and the DNA gave D and trimming. The table records about 250,000 clones, around nine tenths of them present only once. V was clipped by 4 bases and J by 1 base; unmatched bases: 7. Germline V gives CDR1 SGDLS, CDR2 YYNGEE. The CDR3 length is 15 residues. The TCR originated in a woman aged 55-70 years who had recovered from COVID-19. Sequencing was performed on peripheral blood. The chain uses TRBV9 and TRBJ1-1; 7 nucleotides align to TRBD1. The CDR3 here is CASSFTGTANTEAFF. The CDR3 DNA follows: TGTGCCAGCAGCTTCACCGGGACAGCGAACACTGAAGCTTTCTTT.